These 18 T cell receptor beta chains share one sample of origin, sequenced in a study of T cells after yellow fever vaccination. TCRdb re-called the 5' RACE reads with MiXCR, one entry per CDR3 protein. This table has under 250,000 distinct CDR3 sequences, 6.9% appearing once. Sample: CD4+ T cells sorted from PBMCs, taken 15 days after the yellow fever booster vaccination. These receptor sequences come from a young man who received the YFV17D yellow fever vaccine.

V and J are TRBV20-1 and TRBJ2-7; 7 bases fit TRBD1. Per germline, CDR1 DFQATT and CDR2 SNEGSKA (reference sequence). This CDR3 has 15 amino acids. J was trimmed by 0 bases and V by 6 bases; bases with no gene match: 11. CDR3 loop: CSAQIWGQPSYEQYF. As DNA, the CDR3 is TGCAGTGCCCAGATCTGGGGACAGCCCTCCTACGAGCAGTACTTC.

This clonotype was counted only a few times. The chain employs TRBV3-1 and TRBJ2-7; D gene ambiguous. The CDR3 has 13 amino acids. With 1 base removed from V and 0 bases from J, the gap between germline ends came to 4 bases. Germline loops: CDR1 LGHDT, CDR2 YNNKEL (reference sequence). In DNA, the CDR3 is TGTGCCAGCAGCCAAGGGGACTCCTACGAGCAGTACTTC. Protein product: CASSQGDSYEQYF.

This clonotype was picked up a small number of times. The V and J genes are TRBV12-3 or TRBV12-4 and TRBJ2-2; D unresolved. V lost 5 bases, J lost 6 bases, and 10 bases lay in between. This CDR3 region has 13 residues. The CDR3 sequence is CASSRRLAGELFF. CDR3 DNA sequence: TGTGCCAGCAGTCGCCGACTGGCCGGGGAGCTGTTTTTT.

This chain connects TRBV20-1 to TRBJ2-7; no clear D. V lost 3 bases and J 3 bases, leaving 15 bases between the germline ends. Per germline, CDR1 DFQATT and CDR2 SNEGSKA (reference sequence). CDR3 length: 14 amino acids. Here the CDR3 DNA reads TGCAGTGCTAGGGGCCCGGTGGCTTACTACGAGCAGTACTTC. This codes for CSARGPVAYYEQYF.

This clonotype was observed at least ten times. The rearrangement joins TRBV18 to TRBJ2-2; no definite D call. There are 14 residues in the CDR3. Germline CDR1 KGHSH, CDR2 LQKENI. V shed 1 base and J shed 0 bases, with 3 bases lying between them. The DNA for the CDR3 is TGTGCCAGCTCACCACGTACGAACACCGGGGAGCTGTTTTTT. Translation gives CASSPRTNTGELFF.

There are many counts of this clonotype. The chain combines TRBV20-1 with TRBJ2-5; 7 bases are shared with TRBD2. The CDR3 consists of 13 residues. Germline trimming cut 6 bases from V and 5 bases from J; bases unmatched to any gene: 9. CDR1 and CDR2 from the germline V gene are DFQATT and SNEGSKA (reference sequence). The CDR3 DNA reads TGCAGTGCCCCTCGCGACGGGAGGGAGACCCAGTACTTC. This translates into CSAPRDGRETQYF.

A few counts support this clonotype. The chain employs TRBV7-2 and TRBJ2-5; D is perhaps TRBD2 (5 bases). The ends were cut back, 5 bases at V and 4 bases at J, with 11 bases in the middle. CDR1 is SGHTA and CDR2 is FQGNSA in the germline V gene. The CDR3 spans 13 residues. The CDR3 DNA reads as TGTGCCAGCAGCCGCCGGGAACCAGAGACCCAGTACTTC. It yields the protein CASSRREPETQYF.

This clonotype was seen at least ten times. The J gene is TRBJ2-1, the V gene TRBV7-9, with D unclear. Trimming took off 5 bases at V and 5 bases at J, with 16 bases between the two ends. This CDR3 comprises 15 residues. The V gene's germline CDR1 is SEHNR and CDR2 FQNEAQ (reference sequence). CDR3 residues: CASSAGAQINNEQFF. In DNA, the CDR3 is TGTGCCAGCAGCGCTGGCGCGCAGATAAACAATGAGCAGTTCTTC.

This clonotype was counted many times. This chain joins TRBV29-1 and TRBJ2-7, with 7 bases aligning to TRBD1. The germline gives CDR1 SQVTM, CDR2 ANQGSEA. This CDR3 comprises 13 residues. V shed 2 bases and J 2 bases; nucleotides not matched to a gene: 3. This CDR3 reads CSVEKGQTYEQYF. CDR3 DNA: TGCAGCGTTGAAAAGGGACAGACCTACGAGCAGTACTTC.

This clonotype was observed at least ten times. The rearrangement links TRBV29-1 to TRBJ2-7; 10 bases fit TRBD2. The CDR3 totals 12 residues. V shed 4 bases and J 4 bases; nucleotides not matched to a gene: 1. Germline V gives CDR1 SQVTM, CDR2 ANQGSEA. In nucleotides, the CDR3 is TGCAGCGTTGCTAGCGGGAGTTACGAGCAGTACTTC. Translation: CSVASGSYEQYF.

This clonotype was seen more than once but under ten times. The chain couples TRBV20-1 to TRBJ1-1; D may be TRBD1 (5 bases). The CDR3 extends over 13 amino acids. Germline CDR1 and CDR2: DFQATT and SNEGSKA (reference sequence). The germline V and J ends were trimmed by 3 bases and 5 bases, with 13 bases remaining between them. The CDR3 loop reads CSASLRRGTEAFF. The CDR3 DNA reads TGCAGTGCTAGTTTGAGGAGGGGAACTGAAGCTTTCTTT.

This clonotype was picked up many times. The J gene is TRBJ2-1, the V gene TRBV18; 8 nucleotides match TRBD1. Per germline, CDR1 KGHSH and CDR2 LQKENI. Trimming cost V 5 bases and J 5 bases; bases outside gene matches: 11. CDR3 length: 16 residues. The CDR3 reads CASSTITGGVHNEQFF. The CDR3 region has the DNA TGTGCCAGCTCAACAATAACAGGGGGTGTCCACAATGAGCAGTTCTTC.

In its sample, this clonotype was seen many times. The J gene is TRBJ2-5, the V gene TRBV10-2; no clear D. Germline lookup yields CDR1 WSHSY and CDR2 SAAADI. V lost 0 bases to trimming and J lost 5 bases, with 4 bases between them. There are 12 residues in the CDR3. CDR3 residues: CASSESGETQYF. The CDR3 DNA follows: TGCGCCAGCAGTGAGTCGGGGGAGACCCAGTACTTC.

This clonotype showed up many times. This chain links TRBV23-1 with TRBJ2-7; D is undetermined. TRBV23-1 is an open reading frame whose function is uncertain. The CDR3 contains 13 residues. V was cut by 7 bases and J by 0 bases, with 10 bases left in between. CDR3 sequence (DNA): TGCGCCAGCACCCGAGCGTCCTCCTACGAGCAGTACTTC. Amino acids: CASTRASSYEQYF.

This clonotype was counted at least ten times. The V and J genes are TRBV5-1 and TRBJ2-3, with TRBD2 identical over 10 bases. CDR1 is SGHRS, CDR2 YFSETQ, per germline. The V segment lost 3 bases and the J segment 4 bases; nucleotides outside the gene matches: 5. The CDR3 runs to 15 residues. As DNA, the CDR3 is TGCGCCAGCAGCTCCCTAGCGGGAGCAGCAGATACGCAGTATTTT. As protein: CASSSLAGAADTQYF.

In this sample, this clonotype turned up many times. The chain joins TRBV5-1 to TRBJ2-2, with TRBD2 identical over 9 bases. V shed 0 bases and J 1 base; nucleotides not matched to a gene: 4. Germline V gene data show CDR1 as SGHRS and CDR2 as YFSETQ. The CDR3 contains 17 residues. The CDR3 nucleotides read TGCGCCAGCAGCTTGGTAGCGGGAGCTCTGAACACCGGGGAGCTGTTTTTT. Residues: CASSLVAGALNTGELFF. Supplemented by reference TRBV5-1 and TRBJ2-2, the full variable domain reads KAGVTQTPRYLIKTRGQQVTLSCSPISGHRSVSWYQQTPGQGLQFLFEYFSETQRNKGNFPGRFSGRQFSNSRSEMNVSTLELGDSALYLCASSLVAGALNTGELFFGEGSRLTVL.

This clonotype has ten or more counts. The V and J genes are TRBV5-1 and TRBJ2-2, with D perhaps TRBD1 (5 bases). V was shortened by 7 bases and J by 0 bases, with 13 bases between the two germline ends. The V gene's germline CDR1 is SGHRS and CDR2 YFSETQ. This CDR3 spans 15 amino acids. The CDR3 coding sequence is TGCGCCAGCGGGGCGGCCCTATCGAACACCGGGGAGCTGTTTTTT. Amino acids: CASGAALSNTGELFF.

This clonotype was detected ten times or more. This rearrangement joins TRBV5-1 to TRBJ1-1, with TRBD1 identical over 7 bases. With 2 bases clipped from V and 8 bases from J, the junction kept 6 bases outside the gene matches. The CDR3 covers 13 residues. CDR1 and CDR2 from the germline V gene are SGHRS and YFSETQ. CDR3 coding DNA: TGCGCCAGCAGCTTAAATACAGGGGCCGAAGCTTTCTTT. It is translated as CASSLNTGAEAFF.